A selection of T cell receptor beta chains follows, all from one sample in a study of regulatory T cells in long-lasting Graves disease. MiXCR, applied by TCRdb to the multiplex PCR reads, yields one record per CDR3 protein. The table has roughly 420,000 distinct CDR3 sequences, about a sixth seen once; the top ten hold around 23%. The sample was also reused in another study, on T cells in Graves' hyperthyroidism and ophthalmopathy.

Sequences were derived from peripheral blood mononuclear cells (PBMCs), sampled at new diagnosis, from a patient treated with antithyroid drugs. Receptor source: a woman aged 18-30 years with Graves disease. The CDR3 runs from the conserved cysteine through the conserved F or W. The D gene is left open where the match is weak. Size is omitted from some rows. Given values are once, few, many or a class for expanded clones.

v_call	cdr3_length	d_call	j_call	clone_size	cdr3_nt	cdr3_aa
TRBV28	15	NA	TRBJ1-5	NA	TGTGCCAGCAGTTTATTAGCCGGGGCTGATCAGCCCCAGCATTTT	CASSLLAGADQPQHF
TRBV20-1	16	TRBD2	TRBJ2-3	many	TGCAGTGCCAGAGACTATTTAGCGGGAGGGGAGGATACGCAGTATTTT	CSARDYLAGGEDTQYF
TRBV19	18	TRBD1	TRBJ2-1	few	TGTGCCAGTAGTATCCGGGACAGGGAGTTCGGCTCCTACAATGAGCAGTTCTTC	CASSIRDREFGSYNEQFF
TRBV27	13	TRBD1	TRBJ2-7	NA	TGTGCCAGCAGTTCCCGGACAGGGAACGAGCAGTACTTC	CASSSRTGNEQYF
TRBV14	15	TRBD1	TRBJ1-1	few	TGTGCCAGCAGCCTCCGGACAGGGTTGACCACTGAAGCTTTCTTT	CASSLRTGLTTEAFF
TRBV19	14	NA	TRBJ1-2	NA	TGTGCCAGTAGTATCGAGGGGATTGGGTATGGCTACACCTTC	CASSIEGIGYGYTF
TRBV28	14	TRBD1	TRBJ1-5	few	TGTGCCAGCAGTCTTAGACAGGGTCTAGGACCCCAGCATTTT	CASSLRQGLGPQHF
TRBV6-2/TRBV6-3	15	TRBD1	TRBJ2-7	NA	TGTGCCAGCAGTGGGGGGACAGGACCCTCCTACGAGCAGTACTTC	CASSGGTGPSYEQYF
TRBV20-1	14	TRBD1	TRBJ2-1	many	TGCAGTGCTAGCGGGACAGGCTCCTACAATGAGCAGTTCTTC	CSASGTGSYNEQFF
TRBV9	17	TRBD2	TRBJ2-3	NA	TGTGCCAGCAGCGTAGAGCGGACTAGCGGGAGCACAGATACGCAGTATTTT	CASSVERTSGSTDTQYF
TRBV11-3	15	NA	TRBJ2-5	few	TGTGCCAGCAGCTTAGGGGCCGGGACCCAAGAGACCCAATACTTC	CASSLGAGTQETQYF
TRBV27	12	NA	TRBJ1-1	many	TGTGCCAGCAGGAGAAGCCTCACTGAAGCTTTCTTT	CASRRSLTEAFF
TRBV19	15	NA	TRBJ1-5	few	TGTGCCAGTAGTCTCGAGGCAGGGCGGTTTCAGCCCCAGCATTTT	CASSLEAGRFQPQHF
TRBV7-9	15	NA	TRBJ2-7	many	TGTGCCAGCAGCTTAGTCGGGACCAAGGATGACGAGCAGTACTTC	CASSLVGTKDDEQYF
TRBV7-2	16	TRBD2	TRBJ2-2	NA	TGTGCCAGCAGCTTAATGCCTAGCGGGATATCCGGGGAGCTGTTTTTT	CASSLMPSGISGELFF
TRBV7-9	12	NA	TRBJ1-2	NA	TGTGCCAGCAGCTTAGCAGGGTGGGGCTACACCTTC	CASSLAGWGYTF
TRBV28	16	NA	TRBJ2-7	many	TGTGCCAGCAGTGTTGGGGGCGGAAGTTTCCCCTACGAGCAGTACTTC	CASSVGGGSFPYEQYF
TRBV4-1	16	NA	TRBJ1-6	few	TGCGCCAGCAGCCAAGGCCCAGGGGATAATTTTTCACCCCTCCACTTT	CASSQGPGDNFSPLHF
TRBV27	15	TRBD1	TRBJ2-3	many	TGTGCCAGCAGTTTTAGGGGACAGGGTGCAGATACGCAGTATTTT	CASSFRGQGADTQYF
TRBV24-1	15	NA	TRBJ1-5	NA	TGTGCCACCAAACGACGGGACCGCTGCAATCAGCCCCAGCATTTT	CATKRRDRCNQPQHF
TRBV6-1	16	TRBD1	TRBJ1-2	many	TGTGCCAGCAGTAAAAGCTTGGGACAGGGCATCTATGGCTACACCTTC	CASSKSLGQGIYGYTF
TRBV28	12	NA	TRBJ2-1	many	TGTGCCAGCAGTTTCTCCGGCGATGAGCAGTTCTTC	CASSFSGDEQFF
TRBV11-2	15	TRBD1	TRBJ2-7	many	TGTGCCAGCAGGCAACCCGGGACAGGGGCCTACGAGCAGTACTTC	CASRQPGTGAYEQYF
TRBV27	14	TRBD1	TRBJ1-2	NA	TGTGCCAGCAGTCTGGGACAGGGGTTAGATGGCTACACCTTC	CASSLGQGLDGYTF
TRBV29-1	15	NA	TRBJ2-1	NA	TGCAGCGTTATGGGGTTAAGCCTCCTTTACAATGAGCAGTTCTTC	CSVMGLSLLYNEQFF
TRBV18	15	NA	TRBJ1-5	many	TGTGCCAGCTCACCAGAGGGTATGAGCAATCAGCCCCAGCATTTT	CASSPEGMSNQPQHF
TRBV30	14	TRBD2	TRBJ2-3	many	TGTGCCTGGTTCGGGAGGCTTGGCACAGATACGCAGTATTTT	CAWFGRLGTDTQYF
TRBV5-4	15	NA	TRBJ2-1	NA	TGTGCCAGCAGCTTGAACTCCTACGCCTACAATGGGCAGTTCTTC	CASSLNSYAYNGQFF
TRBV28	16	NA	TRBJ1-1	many	TGTGCCAGCAGTCCCGGACTCTCGAGGATGAACACTGAAGCTTTCTTT	CASSPGLSRMNTEAFF
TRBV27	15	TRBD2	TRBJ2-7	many	TGTGCCAGCAGTCCCACTACTAGCGGGAGGGGGGAGCAGTACTTC	CASSPTTSGRGEQYF
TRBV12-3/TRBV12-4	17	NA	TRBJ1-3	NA	TGTGCCAGCAGTTTCCAACCGGGCAGAAGGGCTGGAAACACCATATATTTT	CASSFQPGRRAGNTIYF
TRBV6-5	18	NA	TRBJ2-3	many	TGTGCCAGCAGTTACTCAATCGGGACACTTTCTGGCACAGATACGCAGTATTTT	CASSYSIGTLSGTDTQYF
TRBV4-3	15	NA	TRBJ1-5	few	TGCGCCAGCAGCCAAGACAGGGTTAGTTTTCAGCCCCAGCATTTT	CASSQDRVSFQPQHF
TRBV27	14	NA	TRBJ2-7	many	TGTGCCAGCAGTTTATCTGCGGGGAAGTACGAGCAGTACTTC	CASSLSAGKYEQYF
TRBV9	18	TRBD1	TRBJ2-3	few	TGTGCCAGCAGCCCCACAGGGGGCGCGGGTGGGAGGACAGATACGCAGTATTTT	CASSPTGGAGGRTDTQYF
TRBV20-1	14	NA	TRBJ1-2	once	TGCAGTGCTAGCATGCCAGGCCGTAACTATGGCTACACCTTC	CSASMPGRNYGYTF
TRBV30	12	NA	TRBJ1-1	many	TGTGCCTGGAACGGAGGGGCCACTGAAGCTTTCTTT	CAWNGGATEAFF
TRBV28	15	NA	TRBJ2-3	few	TGTGCCAGCAGTTACTCTGGGATACCCACAGATACGCAGTATTTT	CASSYSGIPTDTQYF
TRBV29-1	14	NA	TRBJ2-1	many	TGCAGCGTTGAAAAAGTGAACCTTTACAATGAGCAGTTCTTC	CSVEKVNLYNEQFF
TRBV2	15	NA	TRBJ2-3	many	TGTGCCAGCAGGCTGGGGAGGTATTCGGCAGATACGCAGTATTTT	CASRLGRYSADTQYF
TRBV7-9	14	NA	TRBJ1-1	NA	TGTGCCAGCAGCTTAGCCGTAGGGGACACTGAAGCTTTCTTT	CASSLAVGDTEAFF
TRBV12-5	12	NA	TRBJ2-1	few	TGTGCTAGTGGTTTAGATACACAGGAGCAGTTCTTC	CASGLDTQEQFF
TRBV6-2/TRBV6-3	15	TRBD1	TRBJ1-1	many	TGTGCCAGCAGTCCCGGAGGCAGGGGGAGCACTGAAGCTTTCTTT	CASSPGGRGSTEAFF
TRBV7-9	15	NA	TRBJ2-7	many	TGTGCCAGCAGCTTAGTGGGAACCGGGGTCTACGAGCAGTACTTC	CASSLVGTGVYEQYF
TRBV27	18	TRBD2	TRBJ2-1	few	TGTGCCAGCAGTTTTCGGAAAGCGGGAGCAAGGTCCTACAATGAGCAGTTCTTC	CASSFRKAGARSYNEQFF